This T cell receptor beta chain was identified in a study of blood T cell repertoires in COVID-19. At the level of the study: The cDNA or gDNA used as material had been derived from T cells, B-cell-depleted T cells, or PBMCs.

Germline V lookup: CDR1 MNHEY, CDR2 SVGAGI. V lost 0 bases to trimming and J lost 1 base, with 7 bases between them. The CDR3 runs to 14 residues. The repertoire was sequenced with immunoSEQ multiplex PCR; TCRdb's copy has only in-frame clones and lacks some. The sample consists of over 120,000 clones, approximately 80% of them appearing once. The origin of this receptor is a human donor in a cohort sampled during active COVID-19. The source material was peripheral blood. The J gene is TRBJ2-7, the V gene TRBV6-5, with no clear D. The CDR3 DNA reads TGTGCCAGCAGTTACTCGATAGAGTCCTACGAGCAGTACTTC. It codes for CASSYSIESYEQYF.